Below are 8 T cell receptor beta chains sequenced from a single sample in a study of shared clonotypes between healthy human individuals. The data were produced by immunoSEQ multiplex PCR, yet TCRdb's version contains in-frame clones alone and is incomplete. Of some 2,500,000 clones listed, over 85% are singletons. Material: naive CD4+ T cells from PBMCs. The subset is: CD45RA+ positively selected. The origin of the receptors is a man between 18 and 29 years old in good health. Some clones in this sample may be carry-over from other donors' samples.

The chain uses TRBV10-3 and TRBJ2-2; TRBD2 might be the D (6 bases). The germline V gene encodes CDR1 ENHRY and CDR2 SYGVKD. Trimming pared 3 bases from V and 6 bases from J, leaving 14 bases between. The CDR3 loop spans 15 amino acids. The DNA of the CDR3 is TGTGCCATCAGTGATCCCGGGAGTGGCGCCGGGGAGCTGTTTTTT. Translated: CAISDPGSGAGELFF.

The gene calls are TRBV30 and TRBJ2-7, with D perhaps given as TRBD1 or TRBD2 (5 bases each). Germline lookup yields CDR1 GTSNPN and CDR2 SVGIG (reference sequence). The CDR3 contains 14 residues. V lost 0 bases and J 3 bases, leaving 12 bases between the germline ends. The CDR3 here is CAWSVGDAYYEQYF. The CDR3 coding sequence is TGTGCCTGGAGTGTTGGGGACGCATACTACGAGCAGTACTTC.

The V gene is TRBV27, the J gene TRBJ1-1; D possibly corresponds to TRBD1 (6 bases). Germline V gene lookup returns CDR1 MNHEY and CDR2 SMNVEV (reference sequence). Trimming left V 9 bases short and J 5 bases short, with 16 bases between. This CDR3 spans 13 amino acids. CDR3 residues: CASSTGSRTEAFF. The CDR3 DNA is TGTGCCAGTAGCACAGGGAGTCGGACTGAAGCTTTCTTT.

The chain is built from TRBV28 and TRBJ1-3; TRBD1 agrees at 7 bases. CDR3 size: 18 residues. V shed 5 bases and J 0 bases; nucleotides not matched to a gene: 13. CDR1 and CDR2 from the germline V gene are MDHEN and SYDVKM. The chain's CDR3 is CASSPRGLGLISGNTIYF. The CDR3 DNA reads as TGTGCCAGCAGTCCAAGGGGGCTGGGACTGATCTCTGGAAACACCATATATTTT.

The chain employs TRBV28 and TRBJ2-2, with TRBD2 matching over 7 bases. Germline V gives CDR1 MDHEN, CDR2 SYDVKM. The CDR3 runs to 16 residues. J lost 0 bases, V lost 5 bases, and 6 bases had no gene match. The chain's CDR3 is CASSQILATNTGELFF. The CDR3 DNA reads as TGTGCCAGCAGTCAGATACTAGCGACGAACACCGGGGAGCTGTTTTTT.

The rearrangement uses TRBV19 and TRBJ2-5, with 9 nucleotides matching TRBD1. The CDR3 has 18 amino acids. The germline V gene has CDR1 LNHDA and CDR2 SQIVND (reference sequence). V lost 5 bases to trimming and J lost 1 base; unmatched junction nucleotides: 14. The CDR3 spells CASSVIGFVGQGQETQYF. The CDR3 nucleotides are TGTGCCAGTAGTGTAATTGGGTTTGTGGGACAGGGCCAAGAGACCCAGTACTTC.

The CDR3 reads CASSVVSGRAVAYNEQFF. In DNA, the CDR3 is TGTGCCAGCAGCGTAGTCAGCGGGAGGGCCGTAGCCTACAATGAGCAGTTCTTC. V is TRBV9 and J is TRBJ2-1; 10 bases match TRBD2. Germline CDR1 SGDLS, CDR2 YYNGEE. The V segment lost 0 bases and the J segment 2 bases; nucleotides outside the gene matches: 8. The CDR3 is made up of 18 amino acids.

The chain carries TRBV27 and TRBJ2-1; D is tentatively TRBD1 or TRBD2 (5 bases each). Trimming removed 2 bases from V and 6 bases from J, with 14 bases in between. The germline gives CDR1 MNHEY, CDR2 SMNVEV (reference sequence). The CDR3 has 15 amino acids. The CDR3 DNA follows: TGTGCCAGCAGTTTAAGGGGCAGCGGACCCAATGAGCAGTTCTTC. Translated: CASSLRGSGPNEQFF.